This T cell receptor (beta chain) was retrieved from a study of CD8 T cells in ankylosing spondylitis. Study conclusions and caveats: Matched ankylosing spondylitis synovial fluid reportedly contained a significantly enriched population of disease-linked clones.

The CDR3 consists of 16 residues. Germline-derived CDR1 and CDR2 are LGHNA and YSLEER. V gave up 4 bases and J gave up 0 bases; unmatched junction bases: 8. In this sample, this clonotype turned up many times. Its antigen is unidentified. TCRdb redid the calling of the 5' RACE reads with MiXCR, one entry per CDR3 protein. The sample has some 130,000 distinct CDR3 sequences, 7% to 10% seen once. The chain couples TRBV4-3 to TRBJ1-2, with 7 nucleotides matching TRBD1. The receptor was derived from a male donor with ankylosing spondylitis. The sequenced material came from synovial fluid, either unsorted or a sorted T cell fraction (not recorded which). The DNA for the CDR3 is TGCGCCAGCAGCCGAGGTGGGGGACAGTCTAACTATGGCTACACCTTC. Translating it yields CASSRGGGQSNYGYTF.